This TCR beta chain was identified during a study of response to subunit inactivated influenza vaccine. This CDR3 comprises 15 residues. Germline CDR1 is SGHTA and CDR2 is FQGTGA. J was trimmed by 8 bases and V by 3 bases; bases with no gene match: 9. This clonotype occurred many times. TCRdb analysed the RT-PCR reads with MiXCR anew, one entry per CDR3 protein. The repertoire holds 800,000 to 1,000,000 distinct CDR3 sequences, with around 20% as singletons. The sequencing here drew on PBMCs from blood, taken roughly 5 days after vaccination. V gene TRBV7-3 combines with J gene TRBJ2-1; 8 bases are a match to TRBD1. The receptor comes from a man between 45 and 60 years old who received an inactivated influenza vaccine. The CDR3 DNA follows: TGTGCCAGCAGCTTCGGGGCAGGGGGCTCCGATGAGCAGTTCTTC. Translating gives CASSFGAGGSDEQFF.